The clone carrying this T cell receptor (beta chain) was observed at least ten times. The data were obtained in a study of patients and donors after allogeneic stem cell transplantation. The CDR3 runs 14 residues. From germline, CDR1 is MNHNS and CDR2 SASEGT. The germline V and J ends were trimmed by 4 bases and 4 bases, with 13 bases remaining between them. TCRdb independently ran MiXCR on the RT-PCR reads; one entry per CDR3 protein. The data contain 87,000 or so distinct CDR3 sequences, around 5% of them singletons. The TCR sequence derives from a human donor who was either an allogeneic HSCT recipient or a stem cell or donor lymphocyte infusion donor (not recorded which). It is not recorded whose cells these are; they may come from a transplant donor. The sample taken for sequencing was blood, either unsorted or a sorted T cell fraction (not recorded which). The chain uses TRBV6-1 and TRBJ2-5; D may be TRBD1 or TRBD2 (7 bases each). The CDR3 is CASSVSRGGETQYF. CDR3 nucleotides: TGTGCCAGCAGTGTGAGCAGGGGGGGAGAGACCCAGTACTTC.